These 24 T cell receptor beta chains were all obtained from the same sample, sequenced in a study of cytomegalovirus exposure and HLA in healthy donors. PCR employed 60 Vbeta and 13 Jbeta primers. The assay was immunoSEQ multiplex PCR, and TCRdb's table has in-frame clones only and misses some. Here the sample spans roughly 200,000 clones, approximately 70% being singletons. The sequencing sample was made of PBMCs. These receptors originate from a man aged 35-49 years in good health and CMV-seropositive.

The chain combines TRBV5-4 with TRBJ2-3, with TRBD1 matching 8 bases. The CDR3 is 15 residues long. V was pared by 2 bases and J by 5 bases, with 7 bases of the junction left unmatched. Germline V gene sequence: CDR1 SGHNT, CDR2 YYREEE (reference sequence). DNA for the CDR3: TGTGCCAGCAGCTTCAGCCAGGGGGCTGTAGATACGCAGTATTTT. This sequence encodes CASSFSQGAVDTQYF.

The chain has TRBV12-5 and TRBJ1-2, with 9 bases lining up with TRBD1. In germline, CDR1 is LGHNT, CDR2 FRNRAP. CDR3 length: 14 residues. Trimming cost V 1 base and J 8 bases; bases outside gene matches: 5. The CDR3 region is CASGLAGTGTGYTF. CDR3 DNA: TGTGCTAGTGGTTTGGCCGGGACAGGGACCGGCTACACCTTC.

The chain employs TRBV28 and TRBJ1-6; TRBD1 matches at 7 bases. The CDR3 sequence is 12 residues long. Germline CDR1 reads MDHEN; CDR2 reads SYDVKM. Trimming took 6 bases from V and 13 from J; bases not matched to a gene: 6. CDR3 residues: CASSNRGGPLHF. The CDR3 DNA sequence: TGTGCCAGCAGCAACAGGGGTGGCCCCCTCCACTTT.

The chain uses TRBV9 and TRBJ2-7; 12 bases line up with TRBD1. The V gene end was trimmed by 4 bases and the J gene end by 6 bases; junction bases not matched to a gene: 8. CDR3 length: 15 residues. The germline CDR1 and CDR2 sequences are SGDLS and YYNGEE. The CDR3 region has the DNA TGTGCCAGCAGCTCAAAACCGGGACAGGGGGCCGAGCAGTACTTC. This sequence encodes CASSSKPGQGAEQYF.

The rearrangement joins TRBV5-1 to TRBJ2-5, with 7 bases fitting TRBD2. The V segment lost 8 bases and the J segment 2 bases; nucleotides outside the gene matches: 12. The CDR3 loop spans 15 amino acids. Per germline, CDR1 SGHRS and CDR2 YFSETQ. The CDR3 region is CASTTGTIIQETQYF. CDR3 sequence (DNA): TGCGCCAGTACAACCGGGACTATCATTCAAGAGACCCAGTACTTC.

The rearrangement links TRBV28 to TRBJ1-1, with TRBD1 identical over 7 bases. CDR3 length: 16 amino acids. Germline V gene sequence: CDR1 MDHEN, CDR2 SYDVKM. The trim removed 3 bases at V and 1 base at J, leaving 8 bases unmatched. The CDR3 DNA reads TGTGCCAGCAGTTTCTTATCGACAGGGACGAACACTGAAGCTTTCTTT. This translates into CASSFLSTGTNTEAFF.

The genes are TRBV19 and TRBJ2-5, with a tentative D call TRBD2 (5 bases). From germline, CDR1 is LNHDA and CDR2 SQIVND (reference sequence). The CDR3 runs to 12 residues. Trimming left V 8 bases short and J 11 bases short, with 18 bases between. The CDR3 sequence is CASGPPRGEQYF. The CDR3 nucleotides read TGTGCCAGTGGACCCCCACGGGGAGAGCAGTACTTC.

For the CDR3, the DNA is TGTGCCGTACGAGGGGACAGCGGCTATGGCTACACCTTC. Translating gives CAVRGDSGYGYTF. The rearrangement joins TRBV6-5 to TRBJ1-2, with 7 positions matching TRBD1. The CDR3 sequence is 13 residues long. Germline values: CDR1 MNHEY, CDR2 SVGAGI. Trimming took 11 bases from V and 4 from J; bases not matched to a gene: 10.

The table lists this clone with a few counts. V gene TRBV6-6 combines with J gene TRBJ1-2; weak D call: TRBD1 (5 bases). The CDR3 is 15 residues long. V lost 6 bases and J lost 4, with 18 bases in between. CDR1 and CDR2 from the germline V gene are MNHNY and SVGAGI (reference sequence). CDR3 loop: CASSQIDSHRYGYTF. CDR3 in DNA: TGTGCCAGCAGCCAGATCGACAGTCACCGCTATGGCTACACCTTC.

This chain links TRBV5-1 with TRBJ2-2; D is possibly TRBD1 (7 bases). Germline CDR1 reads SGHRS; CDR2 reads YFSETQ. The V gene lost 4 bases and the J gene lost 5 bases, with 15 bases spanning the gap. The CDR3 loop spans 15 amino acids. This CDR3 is CASSAAQGGTGELFF. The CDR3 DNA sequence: TGCGCCAGCAGCGCGGCTCAGGGGGGAACCGGGGAGCTGTTTTTT.

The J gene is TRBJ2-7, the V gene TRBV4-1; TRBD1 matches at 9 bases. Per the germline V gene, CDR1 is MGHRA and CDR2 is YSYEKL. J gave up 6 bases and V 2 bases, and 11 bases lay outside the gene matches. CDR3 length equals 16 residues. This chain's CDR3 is CASSQPSRDRVFEQYF. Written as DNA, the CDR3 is TGCGCCAGCAGCCAACCGTCCCGGGACAGGGTATTCGAGCAGTACTTC.

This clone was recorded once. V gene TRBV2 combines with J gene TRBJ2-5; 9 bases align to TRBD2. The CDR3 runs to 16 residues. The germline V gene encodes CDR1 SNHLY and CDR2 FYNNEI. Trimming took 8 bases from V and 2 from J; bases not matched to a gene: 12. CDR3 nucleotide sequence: TGTGCCAGCGGAGGTAACGCGGGGGGGACTCAAGAGACCCAGTACTTC. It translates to CASGGNAGGTQETQYF. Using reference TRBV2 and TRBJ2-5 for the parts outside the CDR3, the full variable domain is EPEVTQTPSHQVTQMGQEVILRCVPISNHLYFYWYRQILGQKVEFLVSFYNNEISEKSEIFDDQFSVERPDGSNFTLKIRSTKLEDSAMYFCASGGNAGGTQETQYFGPGTRLLVL.

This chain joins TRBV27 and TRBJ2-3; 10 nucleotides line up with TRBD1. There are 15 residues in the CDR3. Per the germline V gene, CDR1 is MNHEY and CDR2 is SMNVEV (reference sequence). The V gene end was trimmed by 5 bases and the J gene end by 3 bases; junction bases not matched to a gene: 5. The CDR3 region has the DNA TGTGCCAGCAGTGTCCCGGGACAGGGGACAGATACGCAGTATTTT. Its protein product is CASSVPGQGTDTQYF.

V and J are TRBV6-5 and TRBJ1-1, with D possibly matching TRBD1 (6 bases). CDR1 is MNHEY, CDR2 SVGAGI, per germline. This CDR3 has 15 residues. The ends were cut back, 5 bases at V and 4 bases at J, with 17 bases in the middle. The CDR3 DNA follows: TGTGCCAGCAGTACAGGGTTTCTGAGGATCACTGAAGCTTTCTTT. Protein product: CASSTGFLRITEAFF.

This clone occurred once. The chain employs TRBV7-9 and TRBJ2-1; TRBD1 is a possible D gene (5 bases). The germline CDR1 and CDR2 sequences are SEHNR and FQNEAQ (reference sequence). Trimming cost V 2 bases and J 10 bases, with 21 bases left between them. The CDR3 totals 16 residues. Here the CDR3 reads CASSLLRVSRAYEQFF. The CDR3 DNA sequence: TGTGCCAGCAGCTTACTTAGGGTCTCCAGGGCGTACGAGCAGTTCTTC.

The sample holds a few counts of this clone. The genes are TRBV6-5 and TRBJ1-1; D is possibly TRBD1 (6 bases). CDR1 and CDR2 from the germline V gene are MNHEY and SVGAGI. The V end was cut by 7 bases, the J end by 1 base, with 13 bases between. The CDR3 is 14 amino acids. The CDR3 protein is CASIPQGPNTEAFF. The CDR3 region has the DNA TGTGCCAGCATCCCCCAGGGGCCGAACACTGAAGCTTTCTTT.

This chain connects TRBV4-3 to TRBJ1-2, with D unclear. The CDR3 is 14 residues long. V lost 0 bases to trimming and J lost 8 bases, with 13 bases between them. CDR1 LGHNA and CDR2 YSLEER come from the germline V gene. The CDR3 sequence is CASSQDRSLEGYTF. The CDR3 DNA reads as TGCGCCAGCAGCCAAGATCGGAGTTTGGAGGGCTACACCTTC.

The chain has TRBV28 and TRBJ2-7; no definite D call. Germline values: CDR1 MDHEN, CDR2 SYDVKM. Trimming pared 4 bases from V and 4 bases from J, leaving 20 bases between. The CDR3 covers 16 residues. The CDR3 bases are TGTGCCAGCAGTTCCCCCAGTTCGCCAACCTTATACGAGCAGTACTTC. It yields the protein CASSSPSSPTLYEQYF.

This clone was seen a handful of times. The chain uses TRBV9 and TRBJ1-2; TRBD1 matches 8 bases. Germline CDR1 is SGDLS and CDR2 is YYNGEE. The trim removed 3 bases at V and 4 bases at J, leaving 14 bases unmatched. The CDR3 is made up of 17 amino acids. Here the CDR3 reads CASSGGPQGASIYGYTF. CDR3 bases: TGTGCCAGCAGCGGAGGGCCCCAGGGGGCCTCCATCTATGGCTACACCTTC. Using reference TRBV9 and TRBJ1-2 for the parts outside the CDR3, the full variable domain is DSGVTQTPKHLITATGQRVTLRCSPRSGDLSVYWYQQSLDQGLQFLIQYYNGEERAKGNILERFSAQQFPDLHSELNLSSLELGDSALYFCASSGGPQGASIYGYTFGSGTRLTVV.

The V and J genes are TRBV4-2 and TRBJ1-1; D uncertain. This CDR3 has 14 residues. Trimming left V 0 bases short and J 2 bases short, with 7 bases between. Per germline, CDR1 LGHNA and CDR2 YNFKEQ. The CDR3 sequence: CASSQETYNTEAFF. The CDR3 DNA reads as TGTGCCAGCAGCCAAGAAACCTACAACACTGAAGCTTTCTTT.

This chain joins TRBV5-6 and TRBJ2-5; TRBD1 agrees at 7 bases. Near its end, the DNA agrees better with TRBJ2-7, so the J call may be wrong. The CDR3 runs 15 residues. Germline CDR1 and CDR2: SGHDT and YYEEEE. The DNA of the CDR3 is TGTGCCAGCACCTTTGGGGACAGCGCTTTTCGCGAGCAGTACTTC. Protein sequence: CASTFGDSAFREQYF.

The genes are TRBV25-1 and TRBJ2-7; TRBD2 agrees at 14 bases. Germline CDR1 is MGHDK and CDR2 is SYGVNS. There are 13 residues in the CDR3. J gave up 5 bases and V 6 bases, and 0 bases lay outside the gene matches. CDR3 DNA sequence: TGTGCCAGCAGGGGACTAGCGGGGGACGAGCAGTACTTC. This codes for CASRGLAGDEQYF.

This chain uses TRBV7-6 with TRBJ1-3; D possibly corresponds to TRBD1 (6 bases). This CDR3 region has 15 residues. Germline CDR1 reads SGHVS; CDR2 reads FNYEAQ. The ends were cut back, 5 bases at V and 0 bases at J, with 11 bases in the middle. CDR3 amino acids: CASSLGQSSGNTIYF. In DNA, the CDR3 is TGTGCCAGCAGCCTAGGACAGTCCTCTGGAAACACCATATATTTT.

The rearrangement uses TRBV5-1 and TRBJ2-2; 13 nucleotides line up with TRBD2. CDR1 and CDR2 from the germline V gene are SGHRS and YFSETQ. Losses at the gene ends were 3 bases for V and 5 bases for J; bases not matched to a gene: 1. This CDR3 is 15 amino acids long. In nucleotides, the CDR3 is TGCGCCAGCAGCTGGACTAGCGGGGGAACCGGGGAGCTGTTTTTT. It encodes CASSWTSGGTGELFF.